A selection of T cell receptor beta chains follows, all from one sample in a study of cytomegalovirus exposure and HLA in healthy donors. The repertoire was sequenced with immunoSEQ multiplex PCR; TCRdb's copy has only in-frame clones and lacks some. The sample yields about 190,000 clones, just under 75% seen once. Sample: PBMCs. The receptor source for this set is a man in his thirties or forties in good health and CMV-seropositive. CDR3s include the opening cysteine and the closing phenylalanine or tryptophan. The order of the fields is D gene, V gene, J gene, clone size, CDR3 DNA, CDR3 protein. A D gene is named only where the DNA matches it firmly. Not every row has a clone size; where given, it reads once, few, many or a size class.

-,TRBV10-3,TRBJ2-1,few,TGTGCCATCAGTGAGTCGAGGCTAACGATTAGCAATGAGCAGTTCTTC,CAISESRLTISNEQFF
TRBD1,TRBV6-5,TRBJ2-1,few,TGTGCCAGCAGCCACAGGGGGCGCTCGGATGAGCAGTTCTTC,CASSHRGRSDEQFF
TRBD2,TRBV27,TRBJ2-7,-,TGTGCAACACGGGAGGCCCTATACTCCTACGAGCAGTACTTC,CATREALYSYEQYF
-,TRBV19,TRBJ2-3,-,TGTGCCAGTAGTCGGTCAGGAATACTTACTAGGACCACAGATACGCAGTATTTT,CASSRSGILTRTTDTQYF
TRBD2,TRBV5-6,TRBJ2-5,once,TGTGCCAGCAGCTTGGCCTTCGCGGGGGTGGAGACCCAGTACTTC,CASSLAFAGVETQYF
-,TRBV7-9,TRBJ1-2,-,TGTGCCAGCAGCTTAGGTTCAGAACGAGCGAACTATGGCTACACCTTC,CASSLGSERANYGYTF
-,TRBV28,TRBJ1-2,few,TGTGCCACCCGCCCCTGGGGACAAGCTAACTATGGCTACACCTTC,CATRPWGQANYGYTF
-,TRBV4-1,TRBJ2-5,-,TGCGCCAGCAGCCAGGGGCTTGGGACCCAGTACTTC,CASSQGLGTQYF
TRBD2,TRBV5-3,TRBJ2-2,-,TGTGCCAGCAGCTTGCGGGAGGGCACCGGGGAGCTGTTTTTT,CASSLREGTGELFF
-,TRBV4-2,TRBJ2-2,-,TGTGCCAGCAGCCCTTACACCGGGGAGCTGTTTTTT,CASSPYTGELFF
TRBD1,TRBV4-3,TRBJ1-1,-,TGCGCCAGCAGCCAAGCCTCCCCAACAGGGGGATCAGAAGCTTTCTTT,CASSQASPTGGSEAFF
-,TRBV5-6,TRBJ1-3,-,TGTGCCAGCAGCCACAGGGCAAGGTCCTCTGGAAACACCATATATTTT,CASSHRARSSGNTIYF
-,TRBV28,TRBJ2-7,-,TGTGCCAGCAGTTTCGACGAGCAGTACTTC,CASSFDEQYF